These T cell receptor beta chains were read from a single sample in a study of Graves' ophthalmopathy and Graves' hyperthyroidism. TCRdb independently ran MiXCR on the multiplex PCR reads; one entry per CDR3 protein. The sample contains hundreds of thousands of distinct CDR3 sequences, 21% of which appear only once. The specimen sequenced was peripheral blood. These receptors all stem from a woman aged 18-35 years with stable Graves' hyperthyroidism. CDR3s include the opening cysteine and the closing phenylalanine or tryptophan. A D gene is named only where the DNA matches it firmly. Clone size is shown for a subset of rows, as once, few, many or a class of expanded clone.

v_call	j_call	d_call	clone_size	cdr3_nt	cdr3_aa
TRBV12-3/TRBV12-4	TRBJ1-1	-	-	TGTGCCAGCAGTTTAGGGCTGGGACACCTGAACACTGAAGCTTTCTTT	CASSLGLGHLNTEAFF
TRBV12-3/TRBV12-4	TRBJ2-7	-	many	TGTGCCAGCAGTTTAGAGGGGAACACTCTGGAGCAGTACTTC	CASSLEGNTLEQYF
TRBV3-1	TRBJ1-1	-	-	TGTGCCAGCAGCCAATTTGACAGGAACACTGAAGCTTTCTTT	CASSQFDRNTEAFF
TRBV28	TRBJ1-1	-	many	TGTGCCAGTGCGGGGCTATTAGAACCTGAAGCTTTCTTT	CASAGLLEPEAFF
TRBV24-1	TRBJ1-5	-	many	TGTGCCACCAGTGCGGCGGGGATCCGGCAGCCCCAGCATTTT	CATSAAGIRQPQHF
TRBV5-1	TRBJ2-2	-	few	TGCGCCAGCAGCTTTCTGGGGACCGACACCGGGGAGCTGTTTTTT	CASSFLGTDTGELFF
TRBV20-1	TRBJ2-5	-	few	TGCAGTGCTTCCCTCAGCCAGACCCAGTACTTC	CSASLSQTQYF
TRBV27	TRBJ2-7	TRBD1	-	TGTGCCAGCAGCCCCCGTTCAGGGGGCCTCTACGAGCAGTACTTC	CASSPRSGGLYEQYF
TRBV6-5	TRBJ1-1	-	-	TGTGCCAGCAGTTACGGGCGGATGAACACTGAAGCTTTCTTT	CASSYGRMNTEAFF
TRBV10-3	TRBJ2-5	-	many	TGTGCCATCAGTGAGATGGTGGGAAGGGGGACCCAGTACTTC	CAISEMVGRGTQYF
TRBV29-1	TRBJ1-2	TRBD1	many	TGCAGCTCAAGCCGGGACCAGGGGACAGATGGCTACACCTTC	CSSSRDQGTDGYTF
TRBV6-2/TRBV6-3	TRBJ1-1	-	-	TGTGCCAGCAGTCATATGACGGATGAAGCTTTCTTT	CASSHMTDEAFF
TRBV6-1	TRBJ1-5	-	many	TGTGCCAGCAGTGAATGGAGGGGAGCAAGCAATCAGCCCCAGCATTTT	CASSEWRGASNQPQHF
TRBV6-5	TRBJ1-1	-	-	TGTGCCAGCAGTTACGGTCGAGGGCGCGAAGCTTTCTTT	CASSYGRGREAFF
TRBV10-3	TRBJ1-2	-	many	TGTGCTACGAAAGCTACAGGGCCCTACACCTTC	CATKATGPYTF
TRBV29-1	TRBJ1-2	TRBD1	-	TGCAGCGTTCTAGGGACAGGGCGAGGCTACACCTTC	CSVLGTGRGYTF
TRBV5-1	TRBJ2-7	-	many	TGCGCCAGCAGCTTGGGAGCTCCGGGACGTGGCCTTTGGGAGCAGTACTTC	CASSLGAPGRGLWEQYF
TRBV20-1	TRBJ2-7	-	-	TGCAGTGCTAGAGATGAGCAGGGCTTCTACGAGCAGTACTTC	CSARDEQGFYEQYF
TRBV5-5	TRBJ1-5	-	-	TGTGCCAGCAGTCCCCTACAGGGAGGTCAGCCCCAGCATTTT	CASSPLQGGQPQHF
TRBV28	TRBJ1-2	-	-	TGTGCCAGCAGCCGCGTCCTAGAAGTTTGGGGCTACACCTTC	CASSRVLEVWGYTF
TRBV6-4	TRBJ2-3	TRBD2	many	TGTGCCAGCAGTGAGTCCGGGACTAGCGGCACAGATACGCAGTATTTT	CASSESGTSGTDTQYF
TRBV2	TRBJ1-2	-	many	TGTGCCACCACAGCAGAAAAGGGTTTCAGCTACACCTTC	CATTAEKGFSYTF
TRBV28	TRBJ2-4	-	few	TGTGCCAGCAGAACCGGGACGAACGGGGACATTCAGTACTTC	CASRTGTNGDIQYF
TRBV12-3/TRBV12-4	TRBJ1-1	-	-	TGTGCCAGCAGAAGACAGGAGGGCACTGAAGCTTTCTTT	CASRRQEGTEAFF
TRBV11-2	TRBJ1-2	TRBD1	-	TGTGCCAGCAGCCAAACATTAGGCAGACAGGGCAACTATGGCTACACCTTC	CASSQTLGRQGNYGYTF
TRBV7-9	TRBJ1-1	-	many	TGTGCCAGCAGCTCCCCACAGAGATTGAACACTGAAGCTTTCTTT	CASSSPQRLNTEAFF
TRBV7-8	TRBJ2-7	TRBD1	once	TGTGCCAGCAGCTTTGGACAGGGGAACGAGCAGTACTTC	CASSFGQGNEQYF
TRBV29-1	TRBJ1-2	TRBD1	many	TGCAGCGCTGAGATCCGACAGGGGGCATCCTATGGCTACACCTTC	CSAEIRQGASYGYTF
TRBV28	TRBJ1-6	TRBD1	many	TGTGCCAGCTGTTCGGGACAGGGTAATTCACCCCTCCACTTT	CASCSGQGNSPLHF
TRBV11-2	TRBJ2-7	-	few	TGTGCCAGCAGGTCCATCGACTTGCCCCACTACGAGCAGTACTTC	CASRSIDLPHYEQYF
TRBV6-5	TRBJ1-1	-	few	TGTGTCAGCAGTTACGGGAACGGACATCTGATCACTGAAGCTTTCTTT	CVSSYGNGHLITEAFF
TRBV20-1	TRBJ1-3	-	-	TGCAGTGCTAGAGAGGCAACAGGCTCTGGAAACACCATATATTTT	CSAREATGSGNTIYF
TRBV19	TRBJ2-7	TRBD1	many	TGTGCCAGTAGTGGGCCGGGACAGGGTTACGAGCAGTACTTC	CASSGPGQGYEQYF
TRBV20-1	TRBJ2-3	TRBD2	many	TGCAGTGCTAGAGACCCACTAGCGGGAGATGCAGATACGCAGTATTTT	CSARDPLAGDADTQYF
TRBV10-3	TRBJ1-5	-	many	TGTGCCATCAGTGAGTCGGACCTTCCCCAGCATTTT	CAISESDLPQHF
TRBV6-2/TRBV6-3	TRBJ2-5	-	many	TGTGCCAGCAGTTACGGTGCGGAAGAGACCCAGTACTTC	CASSYGAEETQYF
TRBV10-1	TRBJ2-7	-	few	TGCGCCAGCAGTGAAGAGGGAATGCTATACGAGCAGTACTTC	CASSEEGMLYEQYF
TRBV20-1	TRBJ2-7	TRBD2	many	TGCAGTGCGCCCACTAGCGAATCCGCCTACGAGCAGTACTTC	CSAPTSESAYEQYF
TRBV2	TRBJ1-2	-	-	TGTGCCAGCAGTGAATCCCGCTCGGGCTACACCTTC	CASSESRSGYTF
TRBV12-3/TRBV12-4	TRBJ1-2	TRBD1	many	TGTGCCAGCAGGCCCTTCGGACAGGGAAACTATGGCTACACCTTC	CASRPFGQGNYGYTF
TRBV6-2/TRBV6-3	TRBJ2-5	TRBD1	once	TGTGCCAGCAGTCCGCTTGGGACAGGTTTTACCGAGACCCAGTACTTC	CASSPLGTGFTETQYF
TRBV2	TRBJ2-6	-	many	TGTGCCAGCAGACGGATCTCTGGGGCCAACGTCCTGACTTTC	CASRRISGANVLTF
TRBV20-1	TRBJ2-7	TRBD2	many	TGCAGTGCTAGAAAGCGGGGGTTACTCTACGAGCAGTACTTC	CSARKRGLLYEQYF
TRBV5-1	TRBJ2-1	-	many	TGCGCCAGCAGTTCCTACAATGAGCAGTTCTTC	CASSSYNEQFF
TRBV27	TRBJ1-5	-	many	TGTGCCAGCAGTAACGGGGGGGCTAGACAGCCCCAGCATTTT	CASSNGGARQPQHF
TRBV19	TRBJ1-1	-	-	TGTGCCAGTAGTATGATAGGGGACACTGAAGCTTTCTTT	CASSMIGDTEAFF
TRBV2	TRBJ1-5	-	many	TGTGCCAGCAGTGAACAGGGTCGCCAGCCCCAGCATTTT	CASSEQGRQPQHF
TRBV11-2	TRBJ1-5	-	many	TGTGCCAGCAGCTTAGTTCCTGATCAGCCCCAGCATTTT	CASSLVPDQPQHF
TRBV12-3/TRBV12-4	TRBJ1-5	-	-	TGTGCCAGCAGTTTAGCCGGGGTCAGGGCTGCTCAGCCCCAGCATTTT	CASSLAGVRAAQPQHF
TRBV2	TRBJ1-5	-	many	TGTGCCAGCAGTGAAGGGTGGGTGCAGCATTTT	CASSEGWVQHF
TRBV3-1	TRBJ2-5	-	many	TGTGCCAGCAGCCTCCCGACAGTAGGGTCCGAGACCCAGTACTTC	CASSLPTVGSETQYF
TRBV20-1	TRBJ2-7	-	many	TGCAGTGCTAGAGTAGTAGCGTCCTACGAGCAGTACTTC	CSARVVASYEQYF
TRBV28	TRBJ1-4	-	many	TGTGCCAGCAGTTTCGGCTTTTCAGGAGCAACTAATGAAAAACTGTTTTTT	CASSFGFSGATNEKLFF
TRBV3-1	TRBJ1-1	-	many	TGTGCCAGCAGCCAAGGGACACTCGATAACACTGAAGCTTTCTTT	CASSQGTLDNTEAFF
TRBV4-3	TRBJ2-2	-	many	TGCGCCAGCAGCCAAGATCTTGGTAGTCTCGCGAACACCGGGGAGCTGTTTTTT	CASSQDLGSLANTGELFF
TRBV10-3	TRBJ1-2	TRBD1	many	TGTGCCATCAGTGAGCCTGACAGGGCCTCCGGCTACACCTTC	CAISEPDRASGYTF
TRBV18	TRBJ2-2	-	-	TGTGCCAGCACTTCGGAGCGAACCGGGGAGCTGTTTTTT	CASTSERTGELFF
TRBV20-1	TRBJ2-2	TRBD2	few	TGCAGTGCTAGGGATGACCCAAGACTAGCGAAAAACACCGGGGAGCTGTTTTTT	CSARDDPRLAKNTGELFF
TRBV19	TRBJ2-6	TRBD1	-	TGTGCCAGTAGTGACGGACAGGGACACTCTGGGGCCAACGTCCTGACTTTC	CASSDGQGHSGANVLTF